Presented here are 32 T cell receptor beta chains from one specimen sequenced in a study of T cells in tuberculosis listed by TCRdb under 2018. PBMC were thawed, rested overnight, stained with a GMM-loaded CD1B tetramer, a Live/Dead dye and anti-CD3, and then sorted on a FACS Aria II. C32 glucose monomycolate purified from Rhodococcus equi was loaded onto CD1B tetramers. The library was produced with the immunoSEQ multiplex PCR assay. TCRdb carries this immuneACCESS record with in-frame sequences only. Its versions omit some clonotypes, under half of them owing to an unresolved V gene in the studies checked, with the rest unexplained. The sample table holds some 90,000 clones, of which more than 75% were seen once. The ten largest clonotypes hold about 1.9% of the sample. The sequenced sample consisted of CD1b-GMM tetramer-negative cells sorted from PBMCs. Reading the label with the study, this specimen's cell subset or site is: T cells not binding CD1B-GMM tetramer, sorted from same donor. The receptors come from an adult woman with latent tuberculosis.

The V call is TRBV10-3, the J call TRBJ2-2; tentative D call: TRBD1 (5 bases). V was shortened by 6 bases and J by 2 bases, with 19 bases between the two germline ends. This CDR3 contains 17 residues. Germline V gene data show CDR1 as ENHRY and CDR2 as SYGVKD. CDR3 amino acids: CAISPLTEQPNTGELFF. CDR3 nucleotides: TGTGCCATCAGCCCTTTGACAGAACAACCTAACACCGGGGAGCTGTTTTTT.

V is TRBV6-6 and J is TRBJ1-1; maybe TRBD1 (5 bases). Germline CDR1 reads MNHNY; CDR2 reads SVGAGI (reference sequence). Trimming pared 5 bases from V and 5 bases from J, leaving 12 bases between. This CDR3 is built from 13 residues. The CDR3 DNA reads TGTGCCAGCAGTGATAGACAGAGAACTGAAGCTTTCTTT. It encodes CASSDRQRTEAFF.

The chain recombines TRBV18 with TRBJ2-2; perhaps TRBD2 as D (5 bases). The CDR3 loop spans 15 amino acids. Germline V gene sequence: CDR1 KGHSH, CDR2 LQKENI. Trimming removed 3 bases from V and 3 bases from J, with 11 bases in between. The CDR3 nucleotides read TGTGCCAGCTCACCTTGGATGAGGGACACCGGGGAGCTGTTTTTT. It specifies CASSPWMRDTGELFF.

V gene TRBV10-3 combines with J gene TRBJ1-2; 10 positions agree with TRBD1. J was trimmed by 7 bases and V by 4 bases; bases with no gene match: 3. This CDR3 is built from 13 residues. CDR1 is ENHRY and CDR2 is SYGVKD in the germline V gene. CDR3 sequence: CAISAWDRGGYTF. The CDR3 nucleotides are TGTGCCATCAGTGCGTGGGACAGGGGTGGCTACACCTTC.

In the case of this clone: Other DNA variants within this sample encode the same CDR3. V is TRBV5-1 and J is TRBJ1-6, with D possibly being TRBD1 (6 bases). The V end was cut by 1 base, the J end by 6 bases, with 11 bases between. There are 15 residues in the CDR3. Germline loops: CDR1 SGHRS, CDR2 YFSETQ. CDR3 sequence reads: CASSLSRGANSPLHF. CDR3 DNA: TGCGCCAGCAGCTTGAGTCGGGGGGCTAATTCACCCCTCCACTTT. The variable domain in full, with the rest retrieved from reference TRBV5-1 and TRBJ1-6, is KAGVTQTPRYLIKTRGQQVTLSCSPISGHRSVSWYQQTPGQGLQFLFEYFSETQRNKGNFPGRFSGRQFSNSRSEMNVSTLELGDSALYLCASSLSRGANSPLHFGNGTRLTVT.

A note on this clone: Mismatch with germline at one junction end may stem from a read error. The genes are TRBV7-7 and TRBJ2-5; no definite D call. Germline V CDR1 and CDR2: SSHAT, FNYEAQ (reference sequence). This CDR3 has 13 residues. CDR3 sequence (DNA): TGTGCTAGCAGCCGCGGCCGGGAAGAGACCCAGTACTTC. Its protein is CASSRGREETQYF.

Concerning this clone itself: The junction shows a germline mismatch at one end, possibly a read error. The rearrangement joins TRBV7-9 to TRBJ2-1; 7 nucleotides line up with TRBD1. Germline-derived CDR1 and CDR2 are SEHNR and FQNEAQ (reference sequence). The CDR3 is made up of 15 amino acids. CDR3 amino acids: CASRQGQLSHNEQFF. CDR3 bases: TGTGCCAGCAGACAGGGACAGCTCTCCCACAATGAGCAGTTCTTC. Supplemented by reference TRBV7-9 and TRBJ2-1, the full variable domain reads DTGVSQNPRHKITKRGQNVTFRCDPISEHNRLYWYRQTLGQGPEFLTYFQNEAQLEKSRLLSDRFSAERPKGSFSTLEIQRTEQGDSAMYLCASRQGQLSHNEQFFGPGTRLTVL.

The chain employs TRBV10-3 and TRBJ2-2, with 8 bases fitting TRBD1. CDR1 is ENHRY and CDR2 is SYGVKD in the germline V gene. V lost 3 bases, J lost 7 bases, and 10 bases stayed unmatched. The CDR3 is 16 amino acids. The CDR3 loop reads CAISDPTGEQNGELFF. The CDR3 DNA follows: TGTGCCATCAGTGACCCGACAGGGGAACAGAACGGGGAGCTGTTTTTT.

This clone was seen a single time. The rearrangement links TRBV5-4 to TRBJ1-2; 9 nucleotides line up with TRBD1. The CDR3 has 17 residues. V dropped 3 bases and J dropped 6; count of bases not matched to a gene: 15. Germline V gene sequence: CDR1 SGHNT, CDR2 YYREEE (reference sequence). CDR3 in amino acids: CASSSHPGQGGSHGYTF. The CDR3 DNA follows: TGTGCCAGCAGCTCCCACCCGGGACAGGGCGGGTCCCATGGCTACACCTTC.

J is TRBJ1-2 and V is TRBV6-5, with 8 bases identical to TRBD1. The junction had 10 bases not matched to a gene; V was cut back by 6 bases and J by 4 bases. There are 15 residues in the CDR3. CDR1 is MNHEY and CDR2 is SVGAGI in the germline V gene. CDR3 nucleotides: TGTGCCAGCAGACACCAGGGGGCGCCTGGCTATGGCTACACCTTC. Amino acid sequence: CASRHQGAPGYGYTF.

This clone was seen only once. The chain combines TRBV10-3 with TRBJ2-7; possible D gene TRBD1, 7 bases. Germline V gene data show CDR1 as ENHRY and CDR2 as SYGVKD. The CDR3 sequence is 13 residues long. V was cut by 10 bases and J by 0 bases, with 13 bases left in between. CDR3 bases: TGTGCCACGCGGGACAGAAACTCCTACGAGCAGTACGTC. It translates to CATRDRNSYEQYV.

Only one count was recorded for this clone. This sequence joins TRBV27 and TRBJ2-1; D possibly corresponds to TRBD2 (6 bases). V lost 5 bases and J lost 8, with 19 bases in between. Germline loops: CDR1 MNHEY, CDR2 SMNVEV (reference sequence). The CDR3 sequence is 15 residues long. This CDR3 reads CASSPHPTRSDEQFF. The CDR3 region has the DNA TGTGCCAGCAGTCCCCACCCGACTAGGTCGGATGAGCAGTTCTTC.

The V and J genes are TRBV29-1 and TRBJ2-7, with TRBD1 as a possible D gene (6 bases). From germline, CDR1 is SQVTM and CDR2 ANQGSEA. There are 14 residues in the CDR3. Trimming cost V 6 bases and J 1 base, with 16 bases left between them. CDR3 amino acids: CSVVRDISSYEQYF. The CDR3 DNA is TGCAGCGTCGTCCGGGACATTTCGTCCTACGAGCAGTACTTC.

The CDR3 nucleotides read TGCGCCAGCAGCCATACACGGGACAGGGGTTATGGCTACACCTTC. Translating gives CASSHTRDRGYGYTF. The chain is built from TRBV4-1 and TRBJ1-2; 10 nucleotides match TRBD1. The length of the CDR3 is 15 residues. Germline CDR1 MGHRA, CDR2 YSYEKL. Trimming removed 3 bases from V and 5 bases from J; junction bases left unmatched: 6.

This clone was picked up a small number of times. The chain is built from TRBV5-6 and TRBJ1-4, with D maybe TRBD1 (5 bases). Germline loops: CDR1 SGHDT, CDR2 YYEEEE. Trimming took off 5 bases at V and 0 bases at J, with 8 bases between the two ends. CDR3 size: 14 residues. The CDR3 spells CASRSTATNEKLFF. Written as DNA, the CDR3 is TGTGCCAGCAGATCGACAGCAACTAATGAAAAACTGTTTTTT.

V is TRBV13 and J is TRBJ1-5; 8 nucleotides line up with TRBD1. After removal of 5 bases from V and 4 bases from J, the junction contained 4 bases not matched to a gene. CDR1 and CDR2 (germline): PRHDT, FYEKMQ (reference sequence). The length of the CDR3 is 14 residues. DNA of the CDR3: TGTGCCAGCAGCCAAGGGACAGGAAATCAGCCCCAGCATTTT. Translated, it gives CASSQGTGNQPQHF. The variable domain in full, with the rest retrieved from reference TRBV13 and TRBJ1-5, is AAGVIQSPRHLIKEKRETATLKCYPIPRHDTVYWYQQGPGQDPQFLISFYEKMQSDKGSIPDRFSAQQFSDYHSELNMSSLELGDSALYFCASSQGTGNQPQHFGDGTRLSIL.

J is TRBJ2-2 and V is TRBV4-2; D is undetermined. V was shortened by 4 bases and J by 5 bases, with 11 bases between the two germline ends. Germline V gene data show CDR1 as LGHNA and CDR2 as YNFKEQ. CDR3 length equals 14 residues. For the CDR3, the DNA is TGTGCCAGCAGCCCCCCCCCGCAGACCGGGGAGCTGTTTTTT. As protein: CASSPPPQTGELFF.

This chain connects TRBV6-1 to TRBJ2-3, with a weak D call TRBD2 (5 bases). Germline values: CDR1 MNHNS, CDR2 SASEGT. The V gene lost 2 bases and the J gene lost 4 bases, with 13 bases spanning the gap. The CDR3 loop spans 15 amino acids. The CDR3 DNA reads TGTGCCAGCAGTGAACGGGGTGAGGTGGCAGATACGCAGTATTTT. Translation: CASSERGEVADTQYF.

DNA of the CDR3: TGTGCCAGCAGCTTAGGGGGACTAGCGGGGGCTCGGGGCACAGATACGCAGTATTTT. This sequence encodes CASSLGGLAGARGTDTQYF. This sequence joins TRBV7-9 and TRBJ2-3, with TRBD2 matching over 14 bases. J gave up 1 base and V 1 base, and 7 bases lay outside the gene matches. The CDR3 has 19 residues. Germline CDR1 SEHNR, CDR2 FQNEAQ (reference sequence).

The chain employs TRBV7-9 and TRBJ2-3; D gene unclear. This CDR3 region has 15 residues. The V and J ends lost 5 bases and 2 bases respectively, with 14 bases between them. The germline CDR1 and CDR2 sequences are SEHNR and FQNEAQ (reference sequence). CDR3 residues: CASSLVGEPTDTQYF. CDR3 coding DNA: TGTGCCAGCAGCCTAGTAGGAGAACCCACAGATACGCAGTATTTT.

The CDR3 is CASSTSGTGSEQYF. DNA of the CDR3: TGTGCCAGTAGCACCTCCGGGACAGGGAGCGAGCAGTACTTC. J is TRBJ2-7 and V is TRBV19; 9 nucleotides line up with TRBD1. Germline V gene lookup returns CDR1 LNHDA and CDR2 SQIVND (reference sequence). CDR3 length: 14 amino acids. The ends lost 6 bases at V and 6 bases at J; junction bases unmatched: 9.

Details on this clone: Other DNA sequences within the sample encode an identical CDR3. The V call is TRBV7-9, the J call TRBJ2-3; D ambiguous. Germline lookup yields CDR1 SEHNR and CDR2 FQNEAQ (reference sequence). The CDR3 extends over 12 amino acids. Trimming took 3 bases from V and 1 from J, leaving 2 bases between them. In DNA form, the CDR3 reads TGTGCCAGCAGCTTCGGCACAGATACGCAGTATTTT. Amino acid sequence: CASSFGTDTQYF.

This clone was observed a single time. This chain links TRBV7-2 with TRBJ1-3; 10 bases line up with TRBD1. CDR1 and CDR2 from the germline V gene are SGHTA and FQGNSA. This CDR3 is 17 amino acids long. Trimming took 1 base from V and 4 from J; bases not matched to a gene: 7. The CDR3 region is CASSLVLGTGVGNTIYF. As DNA, the CDR3 is TGTGCCAGCAGCTTAGTACTCGGGACAGGGGTGGGAAACACCATATATTTT.

This clone has just one count. This chain links TRBV7-8 with TRBJ2-5; 7 positions match TRBD1. The J call may be incorrect, as the DNA end agrees better with TRBJ2-7. CDR3 size: 15 residues. Per germline, CDR1 SGHVS and CDR2 FQNEAQ. The CDR3 loop reads CASSLESQGLYEQYF. The CDR3, as DNA: TGTGCCAGCAGCTTAGAGTCACAGGGGCTCTACGAGCAGTACTTC.

The rearrangement uses TRBV30 and TRBJ1-2, with 7 nucleotides matching TRBD1. CDR1 and CDR2 (germline): GTSNPN, SVGIG (reference sequence). V gave up 4 bases and J gave up 0 bases; unmatched junction bases: 8. The CDR3 has 15 amino acids. In DNA form, the CDR3 reads TGTGCCTGGATCCACCCGGGACAGTCTAACTATGGCTACACCTTC. Protein sequence: CAWIHPGQSNYGYTF.

J is TRBJ1-5 and V is TRBV29-1; perhaps TRBD1 as D (5 bases). The CDR3 sequence is 13 residues long. The V gene's germline CDR1 is SQVTM and CDR2 ANQGSEA. Trimming pared 5 bases from V and 0 bases from J, leaving 8 bases between. The CDR3 DNA reads as TGCAGCGTTATCGACAGTAGCAATCAGCCCCAGCATTTT. It encodes CSVIDSSNQPQHF.

The V and J genes are TRBV9 and TRBJ1-1; no definite D call. V was pared by 7 bases and J by 8 bases, with 24 bases between. The CDR3 length is 15 residues. The V gene's germline CDR1 is SGDLS and CDR2 YYNGEE. CDR3 protein: CASPSDYTSTREAFF. The CDR3 bases are TGTGCCAGCCCGAGCGATTACACCTCAACCCGCGAAGCTTTCTTT. Based on the CDR3 plus reference TRBV9 and TRBJ1-1, the full variable domain is DSGVTQTPKHLITATGQRVTLRCSPRSGDLSVYWYQQSLDQGLQFLIQYYNGEERAKGNILERFSAQQFPDLHSELNLSSLELGDSALYFCASPSDYTSTREAFFGQGTRLTVV.

The chain links TRBV19 to TRBJ1-3; D may be TRBD1 (6 bases). The ends were cut back, 9 bases at V and 0 bases at J, with 12 bases in the middle. The V gene's germline CDR1 is LNHDA and CDR2 SQIVND (reference sequence). This CDR3 is built from 14 residues. The CDR3 bases are TGTGCCAGCAGAACAGGGCTCTCTGGAAACACCATATATTTT. As protein: CASRTGLSGNTIYF.

This clone occurred a few times. V usage is TRBV7-9 and J usage is TRBJ2-5; TRBD1 is a possible D gene (6 bases). V gave up 6 bases and J gave up 4 bases, with 15 bases separating them. This CDR3 has 14 residues. In germline, CDR1 is SEHNR, CDR2 FQNEAQ (reference sequence). DNA of the CDR3: TGTGCCAGCAGGCGTACAGGGATTAGAGAGACCCAGTACTTC. This gives the protein CASRRTGIRETQYF.

This chain connects TRBV6-1 to TRBJ1-6; D perhaps matches TRBD1 (5 bases). This CDR3 has 18 residues. With 3 bases removed from V and 0 bases from J, the gap between germline ends came to 15 bases. Germline V lookup: CDR1 MNHNS, CDR2 SASEGT. CDR3 in DNA: TGTGCCAGCAGTGATGTGTCAGGGTTTGGCTCCTATAATTCACCCCTCCACTTT. This gives the protein CASSDVSGFGSYNSPLHF.

The chain couples TRBV5-1 to TRBJ2-2, with 10 bases lining up with TRBD1. V lost 4 bases and J lost 5; bases outside the gene matches: 8. Looked up from germline, CDR1 is SGHRS and CDR2 is YFSETQ. The CDR3 is 16 residues long. The chain's CDR3 is CASSPGDRGQTGELFF. The CDR3 region has the DNA TGCGCCAGCAGCCCGGGGGACAGGGGACAAACCGGGGAGCTGTTTTTT.

The CDR3 here is CASSRRGIGTGAGELFF. As DNA, the CDR3 is TGTGCCAGCAGCCGCAGGGGAATCGGGACAGGGGCCGGGGAGCTGTTTTTT. The chain recombines TRBV11-2 with TRBJ2-2; TRBD1 agrees at 10 bases. Trimming at V came to 5 bases and at J to 6 bases, leaving 12 bases not matched to a gene. The CDR3 has 17 amino acids. The V gene's germline CDR1 is SGHAT and CDR2 FQNNGV.